This paragraph reports one T cell receptor beta chain. The sample comes from a study of T cells after yellow fever vaccination. As for the study in general: Any fraction with a low cell number was prepared using SMART-Seq v4 Ultra Low Input.

Trimming removed 0 bases at V and 0 bases at J, with 9 bases between. Looked up from germline, CDR1 is ENHRY and CDR2 is SYGVKD. This CDR3 is 17 amino acids long. The study made its TCR cDNA through 5'RACE template switching. That step introduced a universal primer site along with UMIs. MiXCR, applied by TCRdb to the 5' RACE reads, yields one record per CDR3 protein. The table includes 310,000 or so distinct CDR3 sequences, 6.5% to 8.5% detected once. Sample: PBMCs, taken around 45 days after the first yellow fever vaccination. This sequence was found in a man younger than 35 who received the YFV17D yellow fever vaccine. The chain combines TRBV10-3 with TRBJ2-6; the D gene is possibly TRBD2 (5 bases). The chain's CDR3 is CAISESLRGSGANVLTF. For the CDR3, the DNA is TGTGCCATCAGTGAGTCCCTTCGGGGCTCTGGGGCCAACGTCCTGACTTTC.